This TCR beta chain was recorded in a study of blood T cell repertoires in COVID-19. Data came from immunoSEQ multiplex PCR; TCRdb stores just in-frame clones and leaves some out. In the table there are about 190,000 clones, around 88% of which are singletons. CDR1 MNHEY and CDR2 SMNVEV come from the germline V gene (reference sequence). V shed 2 bases and J shed 4 bases, with 17 bases lying between them. The CDR3 totals 16 residues. This clonotype was obtained from a man aged 40-49 years with acute COVID-19. This chain uses TRBV27 with TRBJ2-5; possibly TRBD1 for D (6 bases). The specimen was PBMCs or T cells enriched from blood (not recorded which). CDR3 protein: CASSLVIPSGVETQYF. CDR3 DNA sequence: TGTGCCAGCAGTTTAGTAATCCCCTCAGGGGTAGAGACCCAGTACTTC.